These T cell receptor beta chains were read from a single sample in a study of T cell responses to AZD1222 COVID-19 vaccine. Generated by immunoSEQ multiplex PCR, the TCRdb table keeps only in-frame clones and is missing some. The table has fewer than 150,000 clones, approximately 94% seen once. The sequencing here drew on peripheral blood, taken 28 days after the second AZD1222 dose. These receptor sequences come from an adult who received the AZD1222 COVID-19 vaccine. Both conserved end residues are part of each CDR3. A D gene is named only where the DNA matches it firmly. The size entry is marked missing in some rows and otherwise reads once, few, many or a size class.

cdr3_length	d_call	v_call	j_call	clone_size	cdr3_aa	cdr3_nt
17	TRBD1	TRBV25-1	TRBJ1-2	.	CASSDQWTGASNYGYTF	TGTGCCAGCAGTGATCAGTGGACAGGCGCTTCTAACTATGGCTACACCTTC
13	.	TRBV12-3/TRBV12-4	TRBJ2-1	.	CASRGGSYNEQFF	TGTGCCAGTAGGGGGGGGTCCTACAATGAGCAGTTCTTC
15	.	TRBV2	TRBJ2-5	.	CASSEARGQGETQYF	TGTGCCAGCAGTGAAGCAAGGGGCCAGGGGGAGACCCAGTACTTC
11	.	TRBV28	TRBJ2-7	.	CASTQRYEQYF	TGTGCCAGCACCCAAAGATACGAGCAGTACTTC
16	.	TRBV5-6	TRBJ1-2	.	CASSELVTGVYYGYTF	TGTGCCAGCAGCGAACTTGTAACCGGTGTCTACTATGGCTACACCTTC
12	.	TRBV29-1	TRBJ1-1	.	CSVGGDYREAFF	TGCAGCGTTGGGGGGGACTACAGGGAAGCTTTCTTT
15	.	TRBV2	TRBJ1-5	.	CASSEGDPIRGPQHF	TGTGCCAGCAGTGAAGGGGACCCTATTAGGGGGCCCCAGCATTTT
18	TRBD1	TRBV19	TRBJ2-1	.	CASAGDRGARSSYNEQFF	TGTGCCAGTGCGGGGGACAGGGGGGCCCGGAGCTCCTACAATGAGCAGTTCTTC
14	TRBD1	TRBV6-5	TRBJ1-1	.	CASSIGGRNTEAFF	TGTGCCAGCAGTATAGGGGGCCGGAACACTGAAGCTTTCTTT
15	.	TRBV9	TRBJ1-4	.	CASSAHQGPNEKLFF	TGTGCCAGCAGCGCCCACCAGGGTCCTAATGAAAAACTGTTTTTT
13	.	TRBV5-4	TRBJ1-1	once	CASSLLRDSEAFF	TGTGCCAGCAGCTTGCTCAGAGACTCTGAAGCTTTCTTT
15	.	TRBV9	TRBJ2-3	.	CASSVVDGRWDTQYF	TGTGCCAGCAGCGTAGTTGACGGGAGATGGGATACGCAGTATTTT
19	TRBD2	TRBV9	TRBJ2-1	.	CASSVHPNIIAGGLNEQFF	TGTGCCAGCAGCGTTCACCCCAACATCATAGCGGGGGGTCTCAATGAGCAGTTCTTC
17	TRBD2	TRBV3-1/TRBV3-2	TRBJ2-7	.	CASSQENNQTSGIGRYF	TGTGCCAGCAGCCAAGAAAATAACCAGACTAGCGGGATTGGGAGGTACTTC
13	.	TRBV19	TRBJ1-2	.	CASERGGAEGYTF	TGTGCCAGTGAACGAGGGGGGGCAGAGGGCTACACCTTC
15	TRBD2	TRBV7-2	TRBJ2-1	.	CASSSTSGRANEQFF	TGTGCCAGCAGTTCGACTAGCGGGAGGGCCAATGAGCAGTTCTTC
14	.	TRBV5-1	TRBJ1-1	.	CASSSGQLNTEAFF	TGCGCCAGCAGCTCAGGACAGCTGAACACTGAAGCTTTCTTT
12	TRBD1	TRBV29-1	TRBJ2-5	.	CSARDRGETQYF	TGCAGCGCTCGGGACAGGGGTGAGACCCAGTACTTC
14	.	TRBV2	TRBJ1-2	.	CASSESRTPRGYTF	TGTGCCAGCAGTGAATCCCGGACTCCTAGAGGCTACACCTTC
14	.	TRBV9	TRBJ1-6	.	CASSVGTPNSPLHF	TGTGCCAGCAGCGTCGGAACACCTAATTCACCCCTCCACTTT
17	.	TRBV7-2	TRBJ2-4	.	CASSLVFRSEAKNIQYF	TGTGCCAGCAGCTTAGTTTTCCGGTCGGAGGCCAAAAACATTCAGTACTTC
13	.	TRBV30	TRBJ1-2	.	CAWRGTGSRGYTF	TGTGCCTGGAGGGGAACAGGGAGTAGGGGCTACACCTTC
15	TRBD1	TRBV11-3	TRBJ1-3	few	CASSPGQGPGNTIYF	TGTGCCAGCAGCCCGGGACAGGGACCTGGAAACACCATATATTTT
14	TRBD1	TRBV2	TRBJ1-1	once	CASREDRENTEAFF	TGTGCCAGCAGGGAGGACAGGGAGAACACTGAAGCTTTCTTT
12	.	TRBV28	TRBJ2-7	.	CASSLIGNEQYF	TGTGCCAGCAGTTTAATTGGAAACGAGCAGTACTTC
13	.	TRBV29-1	TRBJ1-2	.	CSVAEGRAYGYTF	TGCAGCGTTGCTGAGGGCAGGGCTTATGGCTACACCTTC
15	TRBD1	TRBV24-1	TRBJ1-2	.	CATSEGGQGNYGYTF	TGTGCCACCAGTGAGGGGGGACAGGGAAACTATGGCTACACCTTC
15	TRBD1	TRBV7-6	TRBJ2-7	.	CASSGGTGSSYEQYF	TGTGCCAGCAGCGGGGGGACAGGGAGTTCCTACGAGCAGTACTTC
12	.	TRBV14	TRBJ2-1	.	CASSQARLIQFF	TGTGCCAGCAGCCAAGCCCGGTTGATTCAGTTCTTC
16	TRBD1	TRBV13	TRBJ2-7	.	CASSPRPDRGDNEQYF	TGTGCCAGCAGCCCCCGTCCGGACAGGGGCGACAACGAGCAGTACTTC
15	TRBD1	TRBV27	TRBJ2-5	.	CASSSGQGPQETQYF	TGTGCCAGCAGTTCTGGACAGGGACCACAAGAGACCCAGTACTTC
14	.	TRBV19	TRBJ1-5	.	CASSVGGGNQPQHF	TGTGCCAGTTCAGTGGGGGGAGGCAATCAGCCCCAGCATTTT
13	TRBD1	TRBV2	TRBJ1-2	few	CASSGQGGYGYTF	TGTGCCAGCAGTGGACAGGGGGGCTATGGCTACACCTTC
13	.	TRBV12-3/TRBV12-4	TRBJ1-1	.	CASSWNGNTEAFF	TGTGCCAGCAGTTGGAACGGGAACACTGAAGCTTTCTTT
15	TRBD1	TRBV18	TRBJ1-1	.	CASSPTTGENTEAFF	TGTGCCAGCTCACCTACGACAGGGGAGAACACTGAAGCTTTCTTT
16	TRBD2	TRBV10-2	TRBJ2-5	once	CASRKTSGGAWETQYF	TGCGCCAGCAGGAAGACTAGCGGGGGGGCCTGGGAGACCCAGTACTTC
12	.	TRBV10-1	TRBJ1-1	.	CASSAAGTEAFF	TGCGCCAGCAGTGCCGCGGGGACTGAAGCTTTCTTT
16	.	TRBV6-5	TRBJ1-4	.	CASSYGSGSGEEKLFF	TGTGCCAGCAGTTACGGGTCAGGGTCAGGGGAAGAAAAACTGTTTTTT
13	.	TRBV7-9	TRBJ1-1	.	CASSLERNTEAFF	TGTGCCAGCAGCTTAGAGAGAAACACTGAAGCTTTCTTT
18	TRBD2	TRBV5-4	TRBJ2-2	.	CASSLGLAGVVGTGELFF	TGTGCCAGCAGCTTGGGACTAGCGGGAGTAGTGGGCACCGGGGAGCTGTTTTTT
15	TRBD1	TRBV5-1	TRBJ1-5	.	CASSGGQGGNQPQHF	TGCGCCAGCAGCGGGGGACAGGGTGGCAATCAGCCCCAGCATTTT
15	.	TRBV19	TRBJ1-6	.	CASSTTPDRKSPLHF	TGTGCCAGTAGTACGACACCGGACAGAAAGTCACCCCTCCACTTT
16	.	TRBV5-1	TRBJ2-1	.	CASSLGGDTTYNEQFF	TGCGCCAGCAGCTTGGGAGGGGACACCACCTACAATGAGCAGTTCTTC
15	.	TRBV19	TRBJ1-1	once	CASSIEKGRGTEAFF	TGTGCCAGTAGTATAGAAAAGGGGCGAGGGACTGAAGCTTTCTTT
13	.	TRBV6-2/TRBV6-3	TRBJ2-5	.	CASSRLGGETQYF	TGTGCCAGCAGTCGGCTAGGGGGGGAGACCCAGTACTTC
12	.	TRBV12-3/TRBV12-4	TRBJ1-2	.	CASSFGAYGYTF	TGTGCCAGCAGCTTTGGGGCCTATGGCTACACCTTC
12	.	TRBV9	TRBJ2-2	.	CASSVDTGELFF	TGTGCCAGCAGCGTAGACACCGGGGAGCTGTTTTTT
13	.	TRBV6-5	TRBJ2-1	.	CASSYPARGEQFF	TGTGCCAGCAGTTACCCGGCTAGGGGTGAGCAGTTCTTC
14	TRBD1	TRBV6-5	TRBJ1-6	once	CASTGTGDNSPLHF	TGTGCCAGCACCGGGACAGGGGATAATTCACCCCTCCACTTT
16	TRBD1	TRBV10-3	TRBJ2-7	once	CAISEAGDSSSYEQYF	TGTGCCATCAGTGAAGCTGGGGACAGTAGCTCCTACGAGCAGTACTTC
15	.	TRBV3-1/TRBV3-2	TRBJ2-7	.	CASSQGGPYSYEQYF	TGTGCCAGCAGCCAAGGGGGACCCTACTCCTACGAGCAGTACTTC
15	TRBD1	TRBV5-5	TRBJ1-4	few	CASRPRQGDNEKLFF	TGTGCCAGCAGGCCGCGACAGGGGGATAATGAAAAACTGTTTTTT
18	TRBD2	TRBV16	TRBJ2-7	.	CASSQGSGLADENYEQYF	TGTGCCAGCAGCCAAGGCAGTGGACTAGCGGATGAGAATTACGAGCAGTACTTC